This T cell receptor beta chain is drawn from a study of cytomegalovirus exposure and HLA in healthy donors. Study observations and caveats: CMV antigen specificity of a few CMV-associated chains was confirmed in vitro. According to the study, 180 or so TCR beta chains were cytomegalovirus-associated.

From germline, CDR1 is MDHEN and CDR2 SYDVKM. V dropped 3 bases and J dropped 1 base, with 10 bases sitting between them. This CDR3 region has 16 residues. About this clone itself: What it binds is unknown.

Profiled with immunoSEQ multiplex PCR; TCRdb holds only in-frame clones, not every one. Of roughly 150,000 clones in the sample, over 90% are singletons; the top ten hold approximately 1.8%. Input material: PBMCs. The sequence came from a man aged 18 to 30 in good health and CMV-seropositive. The chain uses TRBV28 and TRBJ2-6; D might be TRBD1 (5 bases). The chain's CDR3 is CASSLNRQSGANVLTF. The CDR3 nucleotides are TGTGCCAGCAGTTTGAACAGGCAGTCTGGGGCCAACGTCCTGACTTTC.